This T cell receptor (beta chain) was captured by sequencing in a study of response to subunit inactivated influenza vaccine. Broader study findings: With each seasonal influenza vaccination, the authors suggested, few new T cells are recruited.

One entry per CDR3 protein results from TCRdb running MiXCR on the RT-PCR reads. Found here are 550,000 to 800,000 distinct CDR3 sequences, approximately 13% of them singletons; the top ten hold around 7%. Points on this clonotype: The antigen is undetermined.

The CDR3 runs 14 residues. V was trimmed by 3 bases and J by 3 bases, leaving 9 bases between them. Looked up from germline, CDR1 is SGHKS and CDR2 is YYEKEE (reference sequence). The chain carries TRBV5-5 and TRBJ2-2; tentative D call: TRBD1 (5 bases). Source: PBMCs from blood, taken less than 15 days before vaccination. This sequence was found in a man in his forties or fifties who received an inactivated influenza vaccine. As DNA, the CDR3 is TGTGCCAGCAGCTCAGGGTGGGACACCGGGGAGCTGTTTTTT. Protein: CASSSGWDTGELFF.